This TCR beta chain was profiled in a study of beta chain features in type 1 diabetes. Study conclusions and caveats: PCR might favor shorter templates, but any such skew would affect patients and controls equally. Sequencing from cDNA could over-represent high-TCR-expressing cells. Across all four CD4+ subsets, people with type 1 diabetes showed modestly shorter TCRB CDR3s.

Sequenced material consisted of expressed TCRB transcripts (all of the isolated RNA was reverse transcribed). Assay: immunoSEQ multiplex PCR; the TCRdb copy retains only in-frame clones and omits some. The data contain over 600,000 clones, roughly 12% of them singletons. A word on this clone: No antigen is known for it. Different DNA sequences within this sample yield the same CDR3.

Donors contributed one heparinised blood draw apiece, averaging about 116 mL. Germline CDR1 is SGHRS and CDR2 is YFSETQ. The length of the CDR3 is 13 residues. The germline V and J ends were trimmed by 0 bases and 3 bases, with 7 bases remaining between them. V and J are TRBV5-1 and TRBJ2-7; TRBD1 might be the D (5 bases). This clonotype was obtained from a man aged 30-40 years with type 1 diabetes. Sequencing used naive CD4+ T cells from blood. The CDR3 sequence: CASSLGQYYEQYF. CDR3 bases: TGCGCCAGCAGCTTGGGACAGTACTACGAGCAGTACTTC.